This TCR beta chain originates from a study of blood T cell repertoires in COVID-19. Whole-study context: Acute and convalescent COVID-19 samples came from the United States, Italy and Spain. T cells, B-cell-depleted T cells, or PBMCs provided the cDNA or gDNA that served as material.

In the study's own analysis: Using reference gene primer amplification, nucleated cell counts were estimated. Here immunoSEQ multiplex PCR was the method, and the copy in TCRdb shows in-frame clones only, minus some. V and J calls and clone size are given by that table; D and trimming were obtained from the DNA. The data show about 140,000 clones, around 84% seen once. The TCR sequence derives from a woman aged 60-75 years with acute or convalescent COVID-19. The sample was peripheral blood.

The CDR3 bases are TGTGCCAGCCGGACATTGGGCACTGAAGCTTTCTTT. This encodes CASRTLGTEAFF. This sequence joins TRBV25-1 and TRBJ1-1; possibly TRBD1 for D (5 bases). Trimming shortened V by 8 bases and J by 4 bases, and 11 bases separated the two germline ends. The CDR3 is made up of 12 amino acids. Germline V lookup: CDR1 MGHDK, CDR2 SYGVNS.